Included here is one TCR beta chain sequence, with context. CD45RO-negative CD8 cells positively selected for CCR7 made up the naive population, which excluded terminally differentiated effector memory CD45RA+ cells. The CDR3 is 15 residues long. In germline, CDR1 is MDHEN, CDR2 SYDVKM. The junction had 12 bases not matched to a gene; V was cut back by 7 bases and J by 7 bases. Every subset's genomic DNA went evenly onto several immunoSEQ plates. TCRdb keeps only in-frame clones here, not all; method: immunoSEQ multiplex PCR. The sample yields 1.5 million to 2.5 million clones, over 85% seen once. This entry comes from a study of shared clonotypes between healthy human individuals.

Sequencing was done on a sample of naive CD8+ T cells sorted from blood. The sequence came from a man aged 18 to 35 in good health. J is TRBJ2-3 and V is TRBV28; 9 positions match TRBD1. The CDR3 nucleotides read TGTGCCAGCACTGATTCGGACAGGGGCAGGAATACGCAGTATTTT. Its protein is CASTDSDRGRNTQYF.